A selection of T cell receptor beta chains follows, all from one sample in a study of technical replicates of blood from several donors. Data came from immunoSEQ multiplex PCR; TCRdb stores just in-frame clones and leaves some out. The sample contains 80,000 to 90,000 clones, 94% of which appear only once. The sample consisted of T cells isolated from PBMCs. All receptors derive from a human donor in good health. Each CDR3 is given with its conserved first and last residue. D genes are given only for firm matches. Rows may omit the clone size; those that give it use once, few, many or a size class.

CASSVSSYEQYF | TGTGCCAGCAGTGTGAGCTCCTACGAGCAGTACTTC | TRBJ2-7 | TRBV2 | . | .
CASSSQGAANEKLFF | TGCGCCAGCAGCTCCCAGGGGGCGGCTAATGAAAAACTGTTTTTT | TRBJ1-4 | TRBV5-1 | . | TRBD1
CASSGAGGDNEQFF | TGCGCCAGCAGCGGAGCGGGAGGGGACAATGAGCAGTTCTTC | TRBJ2-1 | TRBV5-1 | . | TRBD2
CASSRDWNTEAFF | TGTGCCAGCTCACGAGACTGGAACACTGAAGCTTTCTTT | TRBJ1-1 | TRBV18 | few | .
CSVDEATDYGYTF | TGCAGCGTTGATGAGGCGACGGACTATGGCTACACCTTC | TRBJ1-2 | TRBV29-1 | . | .
CASSLGPRGGAPLSSYEQYF | TGTGCCAGCAGCTTGGGCCCAAGGGGTGGGGCACCCCTGAGCTCCTACGAGCAGTACTTC | TRBJ2-7 | TRBV5-4 | . | .
CASSSGLVGELFF | TGTGCCAGCAGCTCAGGGTTGGTCGGGGAGCTGTTTTTT | TRBJ2-2 | TRBV7-6 | . | .
CASSFFDRGPGYTF | TGCGCCAGCAGCTTCTTCGACAGGGGGCCTGGCTACACCTTC | TRBJ1-2 | TRBV5-1 | . | TRBD1
CASSLDRESQPQHF | TGCGCCAGCAGCTTGGACAGGGAGAGTCAGCCCCAGCATTTT | TRBJ1-5 | TRBV5-1 | . | .
CASSLDRALMGEQYF | TGTGCCAGCAGTCTGGACAGGGCTCTTATGGGCGAGCAGTACTTC | TRBJ2-7 | TRBV27 | . | TRBD1
CATQTGRGEGVFSYEQYF | TGTGCCACCCAAACCGGACGTGGAGAGGGAGTTTTCTCCTACGAGCAGTACTTC | TRBJ2-7 | TRBV15 | . | .
CASSEVGQGYGYTF | TGTGCCAGCAGTGAGGTGGGACAGGGGTATGGCTACACCTTC | TRBJ1-2 | TRBV6-1 | once | TRBD1
CASSLGSGLNSGYTF | TGTGCCAGCAGCTTAGGATCCGGGTTAAATAGTGGCTACACCTTC | TRBJ1-2 | TRBV7-9 | . | .
CATSRKRGTGNTEAFF | TGTGCCACCAGCAGAAAAAGAGGGACAGGCAACACTGAAGCTTTCTTT | TRBJ1-1 | TRBV15 | . | TRBD1
CASSQRGQGPMLSGNTIYF | TGTGCCAGTAGTCAAAGGGGACAGGGACCCATGTTATCTGGAAACACCATATATTTT | TRBJ1-3 | TRBV19 | . | TRBD1
CASSSQTGGTEAFF | TGTGCCAGCAGTTCACAGACAGGGGGCACTGAAGCTTTCTTT | TRBJ1-1 | TRBV28 | once | TRBD1
CASSLQGSKGYTF | TGTGCCAGCAGTCTACAGGGTTCGAAAGGCTACACCTTC | TRBJ1-2 | TRBV27 | . | .